Listed here are 18 T cell receptor beta chains from one sample, sequenced in a study of shared clonotypes between healthy human individuals. Naive CD8 populations comprised CD45RO-negative cells positively selected for CCR7, excluding terminally differentiated effector memory CD45RA+ cells. Sequencing used immunoSEQ multiplex PCR; TCRdb keeps in-frame clones, though not all of them. In the table there are roughly 2.1 million clones, 85% to 95% of which are singletons. Sequenced: naive CD8+ T cells from PBMCs. All receptors come from a man aged 18 to 29 in good health. Some clones in this sample may be carry-over from other donors' samples.

This rearrangement joins TRBV9 to TRBJ2-4; weak D call: TRBD1 (6 bases). Per the germline V gene, CDR1 is SGDLS and CDR2 is YYNGEE. V was clipped by 4 bases and J by 0 bases, with 17 bases between them. The CDR3 length is 17 residues. The CDR3 region has the DNA TGTGCCAGCAGCCCAACGACAGGCCCTACAGCCAAAAACATTCAGTACTTC. The encoded protein is CASSPTTGPTAKNIQYF.

The V gene is TRBV27, the J gene TRBJ1-5; D remains ambiguous. V dropped 5 bases and J dropped 10 bases, with 15 bases sitting between them. CDR3 length equals 13 residues. Germline V lookup: CDR1 MNHEY, CDR2 SMNVEV (reference sequence). CDR3 amino acids: CASSPTPETPQHF. The CDR3 DNA sequence: TGTGCCAGCAGTCCCACCCCAGAGACACCCCAGCATTTT.

This chain links TRBV19 with TRBJ2-1; 8 bases fit TRBD1. Trimming removed 4 bases from V and 12 bases from J; junction bases left unmatched: 20. This CDR3 has 17 amino acids. Germline V CDR1 and CDR2: LNHDA, SQIVND (reference sequence). The DNA of the CDR3 is TGTGCCAGTAGTACCCCTCCGACAGGGGAAGGACCCCCCGGGCAGTTCTTC. As protein: CASSTPPTGEGPPGQFF. The variable domain in full, with the rest retrieved from reference TRBV19 and TRBJ2-1, is DGGITQSPKYLFRKEGQNVTLSCEQNLNHDAMYWYRQDPGQGLRLIYYSQIVNDFQKGDIAEGYSVSREKKESFPLTVTSAQKNPTAFYLCASSTPPTGEGPPGQFFGPGTRLTVL.

In regard to this clone: Other DNA sequences in the sample encode the same CDR3. The chain couples TRBV9 to TRBJ2-7; TRBD1 matches at 7 bases. After removal of 3 bases from V and 0 bases from J, the junction contained 3 bases not matched to a gene. CDR1 and CDR2 from the germline V gene are SGDLS and YYNGEE. The CDR3 loop spans 14 amino acids. CDR3 DNA sequence: TGTGCCAGCAGCGGGACAGGCAACTCCTACGAGCAGTACTTC. It yields the protein CASSGTGNSYEQYF.

A single count supports this clone. The V call is TRBV4-2, the J call TRBJ2-7; D is possibly TRBD2 (5 bases). V lost 1 base and J lost 3, with 16 bases in between. CDR3 length equals 16 residues. In germline, CDR1 is LGHNA, CDR2 YNFKEQ. CDR3 coding DNA: TGTGCCAGCAGCCAAGGGGCGAGCGGAACGTTCTACGAGCAGTACTTC. Encoded protein: CASSQGASGTFYEQYF.

The rearrangement uses TRBV28 and TRBJ2-1, with D unclear. Trimming shortened V by 5 bases and J by 9 bases, and 5 bases separated the two germline ends. The length of the CDR3 is 10 residues. Germline V gene data show CDR1 as MDHEN and CDR2 as SYDVKM. CDR3 in amino acids: CASSSFEQFF. For the CDR3, the DNA is TGTGCCAGCAGTAGTTTTGAGCAGTTCTTC.

This clone was detected only once. The V and J genes are TRBV29-1 and TRBJ1-2, with D perhaps matching TRBD1 (6 bases). CDR1 is SQVTM, CDR2 ANQGSEA, per germline. V lost 7 bases and J 6 bases, leaving 15 bases between the germline ends. The CDR3 runs to 12 residues. As DNA, the CDR3 is TGCAGCGCCCTAGGGGGGGGCGATGGCTACACCTTC. It specifies CSALGGGDGYTF. Drawing the rest from reference TRBV29-1 and TRBJ1-2, the complete variable domain is SAVISQKPSRDICQRGTSLTIQCQVDSQVTMMFWYRQQPGQSLTLIATANQGSEATYESGFVIDKFPISRPNLTFSTLTVSNMSPEDSSIYLCSALGGGDGYTFGSGTRLTVV.

This chain joins TRBV6-5 and TRBJ1-2; D is possibly TRBD1 (6 bases). Germline CDR1 is MNHEY and CDR2 is SVGAGI. V lost 6 bases, J lost 6 bases, and 20 bases lay in between. The CDR3 spans 15 residues. The CDR3 spells CASSQILRGKDGYTF. The CDR3, as DNA: TGTGCCAGCAGCCAGATTCTAAGGGGGAAGGATGGCTACACCTTC.

About this clone itself: This sample also contains other DNA sequences that code for the same CDR3. The rearrangement joins TRBV9 to TRBJ2-2, with D possibly being TRBD1 (6 bases). This CDR3 has 15 amino acids. Germline loops: CDR1 SGDLS, CDR2 YYNGEE. Trimming stripped 3 bases from V and 2 bases from J, with 11 bases between. In nucleotides, the CDR3 is TGTGCCAGCAGCGCAGCAGGGACAAACACCGGGGAGCTGTTTTTT. This gives the protein CASSAAGTNTGELFF.

The chain is built from TRBV15 and TRBJ2-5; perhaps D is TRBD1 or TRBD2 (5 bases each). The CDR3 is 15 residues long. Per the germline V gene, CDR1 is LNHNV and CDR2 is YYDKDF (reference sequence). Trimming shortened V by 1 base and J by 5 bases, and 14 bases separated the two germline ends. CDR3 nucleotide sequence: TGTGCCACCAGCAGAGGGGGGACCGCCAAGGAGACCCAGTACTTC. This sequence encodes CATSRGGTAKETQYF.

The V and J genes are TRBV27 and TRBJ2-1; D gene unclear. The CDR3 runs 15 residues. The germline CDR1 and CDR2 sequences are MNHEY and SMNVEV (reference sequence). V shed 6 bases and J shed 3 bases, with 15 bases lying between them. This CDR3 reads CASRAHSEFYNEQFF. CDR3 DNA: TGTGCCAGCAGGGCCCACTCGGAATTCTACAATGAGCAGTTCTTC.

This CDR3 reads CASSLMREGPNTIYF. In DNA, the CDR3 is TGTGCCAGCAGTTTAATGCGGGAGGGTCCCAACACCATATATTTT. J is TRBJ1-3 and V is TRBV28; D gene uncertain. The germline V and J ends were trimmed by 2 bases and 7 bases, with 15 bases remaining between them. Germline V CDR1 and CDR2: MDHEN, SYDVKM. CDR3 length equals 15 residues.

The chain combines TRBV7-6 with TRBJ2-7, with 7 bases identical to TRBD1. CDR1 is SGHVS and CDR2 is FNYEAQ in the germline V gene. The CDR3 has 13 residues. Trimming cost V 6 bases and J 5 bases; bases outside gene matches: 7. This chain's CDR3 is CASSYGQADEQYF. In nucleotides, the CDR3 is TGTGCCAGCAGTTACGGACAGGCAGACGAGCAGTACTTC.

The V call is TRBV29-1, the J call TRBJ2-2, with 9 bases identical to TRBD1. The CDR3 has 13 amino acids. V shed 7 bases and J 7 bases; nucleotides not matched to a gene: 7. Per germline, CDR1 SQVTM and CDR2 ANQGSEA. The CDR3 loop reads CSGRDREIGELFF. CDR3 nucleotides: TGCAGCGGCCGGGACAGGGAGATCGGGGAGCTGTTTTTT.

The J gene is TRBJ2-1, the V gene TRBV2; D call uncertain. V lost 0 bases, J lost 5 bases, and 17 bases lay in between. CDR1 SNHLY and CDR2 FYNNEI come from the germline V gene. This CDR3 has 17 amino acids. The CDR3 loop is CASSEALGPSEDNEQFF. CDR3 coding DNA: TGTGCCAGCAGTGAAGCGCTTGGCCCGAGCGAAGACAATGAGCAGTTCTTC.

The chain employs TRBV19 and TRBJ1-1, with D unresolved. V was shortened by 1 base and J by 2 bases, with 8 bases between the two germline ends. The V gene's germline CDR1 is LNHDA and CDR2 SQIVND (reference sequence). This CDR3 is 14 amino acids long. The CDR3 sequence is CASSIGSTNTEAFF. The CDR3 region has the DNA TGTGCCAGTAGTATAGGGTCCACCAACACTGAAGCTTTCTTT.

The V and J genes are TRBV7-9 and TRBJ1-2; D not certain. The V and J ends lost 6 bases and 5 bases respectively, with 13 bases between them. Germline values: CDR1 SEHNR, CDR2 FQNEAQ (reference sequence). This CDR3 has 13 residues. CDR3: CASRAELGYGYTF. In DNA, the CDR3 is TGTGCCAGCAGGGCAGAACTTGGGTATGGCTACACCTTC.

This rearrangement joins TRBV9 to TRBJ1-2; unclear D gene. Trimming pared 0 bases from V and 2 bases from J, leaving 11 bases between. Germline assignment: CDR1 SGDLS and CDR2 YYNGEE. This CDR3 is 15 amino acids long. As DNA, the CDR3 is TGTGCCAGCAGCGTAGGTCCAGGAGACAACTATGGCTACACCTTC. It translates to CASSVGPGDNYGYTF. The whole variable domain, filled in from reference TRBV9 and TRBJ1-2, reads DSGVTQTPKHLITATGQRVTLRCSPRSGDLSVYWYQQSLDQGLQFLIQYYNGEERAKGNILERFSAQQFPDLHSELNLSSLELGDSALYFCASSVGPGDNYGYTFGSGTRLTVV.